This T cell receptor (beta chain) was obtained from a study of blood T cell repertoires in COVID-19. Across the study: The study drew acute and convalescent COVID-19 samples from the United States, Italy and Spain. T cells, B-cell-depleted T cells, or PBMCs provided the cDNA or gDNA that served as material.

As processed by the authors: Reference gene primer amplification in the assay estimated nucleated cell counts. The method was immunoSEQ multiplex PCR; TCRdb's version includes in-frame clones alone and lacks a portion of them. V and J calls and clone size are those listed in that table; D and trimming were worked out from the DNA. The sample includes 150,000 to 200,000 clones, 70% to 80% of them seen just once. This CDR3 has 17 residues. The germline gives CDR1 SGHTA, CDR2 FQGTGA. Trimming took 3 bases from V and 5 from J; bases not matched to a gene: 12. The rearrangement links TRBV7-3 to TRBJ2-1; TRBD2 agrees at 8 bases. This clonotype originated in a man aged 55 to 70 with acute or convalescent COVID-19. Input material: peripheral blood. CDR3 DNA: TGTGCCAGCAGCTTCCAAGGGCGGGGGGAAAAGAACAATGAGCAGTTCTTC. The encoded protein is CASSFQGRGEKNNEQFF.